The entry below describes one TCR beta chain. The entry originates in a study of beta chain features in type 1 diabetes. Trimming pared 5 bases from V and 4 bases from J, leaving 8 bases between. The CDR3 consists of 12 residues. The germline CDR1 and CDR2 sequences are SEHNR and FQNEAQ (reference sequence). Reverse transcription of all isolated RNA meant that expressed TCRB transcripts were sequenced. Repertoires were generated with immunoSEQ multiplex PCR, while TCRdb's copy carries only in-frame clones and drops some. Altogether roughly 330,000 clones are present, 11% being singletons, with the ten largest covering more than 0.015%.

V gene TRBV7-9 combines with J gene TRBJ2-5, with D possibly being TRBD1 (6 bases). The receptor comes from a woman in her 30s in good health. Sequencing input: naive CD4+ T cells from blood. CDR3 bases: TGTGCCAGCAGCCTACAGGGAGAGACCCAGTACTTC. Amino acid sequence: CASSLQGETQYF.